A selection of T cell receptor beta chains follows, all from one sample in a study of blood T cells in healthy people across ages. Each CDR3 protein gets one entry after TCRdb re-called the 5' RACE reads with MiXCR. This repertoire shows about 700,000 distinct CDR3 sequences, less than 40% found once; its top ten account for 15% to 17%. Sequenced material: blood. Source of these receptors: a woman of 80 years or more in good health. Both conserved end residues are part of each CDR3. The order of the fields is J gene, clone size, D gene, V gene, CDR3 DNA, CDR3 protein. D genes are given only for firm matches. Clone size, where shown, is once, few, many, or a class for clones that have expanded.

j_gene: TRBJ2-1; abundance: many; d_gene: NA; v_gene: TRBV27; CDR3nt: TGTGCCAGCACCCCCCTTCAGGGGTGGGGTGAGCAGTTCTTC; CDR3aa: CASTPLQGWGEQFF
j_gene: TRBJ2-2; abundance: NA; d_gene: NA; v_gene: TRBV30; CDR3nt: TGTGCCTGGACAGGGCGGGACACCGGGGAGCTGTTTTTT; CDR3aa: CAWTGRDTGELFF
j_gene: TRBJ1-4; abundance: NA; d_gene: NA; v_gene: TRBV20-1; CDR3nt: TGCAGTGCTATTACGGGGGAAAAACTGTTTTTT; CDR3aa: CSAITGEKLFF
j_gene: TRBJ1-1; abundance: few; d_gene: TRBD1; v_gene: TRBV7-2; CDR3nt: TGTGCCAGCAGACCTTCCACAGGGGGGACTGAAGCTTTCTTT; CDR3aa: CASRPSTGGTEAFF
j_gene: TRBJ2-3; abundance: many; d_gene: NA; v_gene: TRBV12-3/TRBV12-4; CDR3nt: TGTGCCAGCAGTTTTTACGCAGATACGCAGTATTTT; CDR3aa: CASSFYADTQYF
j_gene: TRBJ1-6; abundance: NA; d_gene: NA; v_gene: TRBV2; CDR3nt: TGTGCCAGCAGTGAACCGGGCCCGGCACCCCTCCACTTT; CDR3aa: CASSEPGPAPLHF
j_gene: TRBJ1-1; abundance: NA; d_gene: NA; v_gene: TRBV6-5; CDR3nt: TGTGCCAGCAGTTATATGTGGGGAAGACACCAGAACACTGAAGCTTTCTTT; CDR3aa: CASSYMWGRHQNTEAFF
j_gene: TRBJ1-1; abundance: few; d_gene: TRBD1; v_gene: TRBV11-2; CDR3nt: TGTGCCAGCAGGGCCCACAGGGGGCTGGGGGCTGAAGCTTTCTTT; CDR3aa: CASRAHRGLGAEAFF
j_gene: TRBJ2-1; abundance: NA; d_gene: NA; v_gene: TRBV3-1; CDR3nt: TGTGCCAGCAGCCAAGAAAGTCGTGGAAGCAATGAGCAGTTCTTC; CDR3aa: CASSQESRGSNEQFF
j_gene: TRBJ1-1; abundance: many; d_gene: TRBD1; v_gene: TRBV10-3; CDR3nt: TGTGCCATCAGCCCCGGGACAGGGTCCCATCCCACTGAAGCTTTCTTT; CDR3aa: CAISPGTGSHPTEAFF
j_gene: TRBJ1-1; abundance: NA; d_gene: NA; v_gene: TRBV12-3/TRBV12-4; CDR3nt: TGTGCCAGCAGTTTCGGGAGGAGGAACACTGAAGCTTTCTTT; CDR3aa: CASSFGRRNTEAFF
j_gene: TRBJ1-2; abundance: NA; d_gene: NA; v_gene: TRBV7-2; CDR3nt: TGTGCCAGCAAGGCTGGGACAAACTATGGCTACACCTTC; CDR3aa: CASKAGTNYGYTF
j_gene: TRBJ1-1; abundance: few; d_gene: TRBD1; v_gene: TRBV5-1; CDR3nt: TGCGCCAGCAGCTTGGTTGGACAGGGGGCGGGCGTAGCTTTCTTT; CDR3aa: CASSLVGQGAGVAFF
j_gene: TRBJ2-5; abundance: NA; d_gene: TRBD2; v_gene: TRBV9; CDR3nt: TGTGCCAGCAGCTGGGGGGCTAGCGGGGGCCCTGGGGAGACCCAGTACTTC; CDR3aa: CASSWGASGGPGETQYF
j_gene: TRBJ1-2; abundance: NA; d_gene: NA; v_gene: TRBV28; CDR3nt: TGTGCCAGCAGGGACGCGCTTATGACGCCCTATGGCTACACCTTC; CDR3aa: CASRDALMTPYGYTF
j_gene: TRBJ1-2; abundance: few; d_gene: TRBD1; v_gene: TRBV6-5; CDR3nt: TGTGCCAGCAGTTCAGGGACAGGGCCGCATGGCTACACCTTC; CDR3aa: CASSSGTGPHGYTF
j_gene: TRBJ1-2; abundance: many; d_gene: NA; v_gene: TRBV27; CDR3nt: TGTGCCAGCAGTTTAAGAGAGGGTAGCTATGGCTACACCTTC; CDR3aa: CASSLREGSYGYTF
j_gene: TRBJ2-1; abundance: NA; d_gene: NA; v_gene: TRBV30; CDR3nt: TGTGCCTGGAGGGGGTCATACCACAATGAGCAGTTCTTC; CDR3aa: CAWRGSYHNEQFF
j_gene: TRBJ2-2; abundance: NA; d_gene: NA; v_gene: TRBV10-3; CDR3nt: TGTGCCATCAGTGAGTCCAGGGTGGACACCGGGGAGCTGTTTTTT; CDR3aa: CAISESRVDTGELFF
j_gene: TRBJ2-7; abundance: few; d_gene: NA; v_gene: TRBV9; CDR3nt: TGTGCCAGCGGGGGGGCCTTGACCCCCTACAATGAGCAGTACTTC; CDR3aa: CASGGALTPYNEQYF
j_gene: TRBJ1-1; abundance: many; d_gene: NA; v_gene: TRBV29-1; CDR3nt: TGCAGCGTTCCTGACATACGAATGAACACTGAAGCTTTCTTT; CDR3aa: CSVPDIRMNTEAFF
j_gene: TRBJ2-6; abundance: NA; d_gene: NA; v_gene: TRBV21-1; CDR3nt: TGTGCCAGCAGCAAAGACCCGGCCTCCCAGATCTCTGGGGCCAACGTCCTGACTTTC; CDR3aa: CASSKDPASQISGANVLTF
j_gene: TRBJ1-6; abundance: many; d_gene: NA; v_gene: TRBV6-6; CDR3nt: TGTGCCAGCAGTTCCGGACGGCAGCTCTCATCCCTCCACTTT; CDR3aa: CASSSGRQLSSLHF
j_gene: TRBJ1-3; abundance: NA; d_gene: NA; v_gene: TRBV6-1; CDR3nt: TGTGCCAGCAGTGGTACGCTCCGAAGCTCTGGAAACACCATATATTTT; CDR3aa: CASSGTLRSSGNTIYF
j_gene: TRBJ2-7; abundance: once; d_gene: TRBD1; v_gene: TRBV10-3; CDR3nt: TGTGCCATCAGTGAATCCACAGGGGCTGGCGAGCAGTACTTC; CDR3aa: CAISESTGAGEQYF
j_gene: TRBJ2-3; abundance: many; d_gene: TRBD2; v_gene: TRBV27; CDR3nt: TGTGCCAGCAGTCGGTCCGGGGTAGCGGGGCAGGATACGCAGTATTTT; CDR3aa: CASSRSGVAGQDTQYF
j_gene: TRBJ2-4; abundance: many; d_gene: NA; v_gene: TRBV6-1; CDR3nt: TGTGCCAGCAATTTCGGACAGAAAAACATTCAGTACTTC; CDR3aa: CASNFGQKNIQYF
j_gene: TRBJ2-1; abundance: NA; d_gene: TRBD2; v_gene: TRBV10-1; CDR3nt: TGCGCCAGCAGTGAAGTCGTGGGACTAGCGGGGGCTTCCTACAATGAGCAGTTCTTC; CDR3aa: CASSEVVGLAGASYNEQFF
j_gene: TRBJ2-1; abundance: few; d_gene: TRBD2; v_gene: TRBV5-1; CDR3nt: TGCGCCAGCAATACGCGACTAGCGGGAGCCCGTGAAAGACACAATGAGCAGTTCTTC; CDR3aa: CASNTRLAGARERHNEQFF
j_gene: TRBJ1-5; abundance: NA; d_gene: TRBD1; v_gene: TRBV2; CDR3nt: TGTGCCAGCAGTGGATACGGTGACAGGGGGAATCAGCCCCAGCATTTT; CDR3aa: CASSGYGDRGNQPQHF
j_gene: TRBJ2-1; abundance: NA; d_gene: TRBD2; v_gene: TRBV20-1; CDR3nt: TGCAGTGCTAGGGGTGGGGGGGGAGACAATGAGCAGTTCTTC; CDR3aa: CSARGGGGDNEQFF
j_gene: TRBJ2-7; abundance: many; d_gene: TRBD1; v_gene: TRBV7-6; CDR3nt: TGTGCCAGCAGCTTAGTCGCCAGGGGGTACGAGCAGTACTTC; CDR3aa: CASSLVARGYEQYF
j_gene: TRBJ2-5; abundance: many; d_gene: TRBD2; v_gene: TRBV12-3/TRBV12-4; CDR3nt: TGTGCCAGCAGTTTTTCCCGGACTAGAGAGGGGGAGACCCAGTACTTC; CDR3aa: CASSFSRTREGETQYF
j_gene: TRBJ2-7; abundance: NA; d_gene: NA; v_gene: TRBV5-1; CDR3nt: TGCGCCAGCGGCTTTGACAGGATATCCTACGAGCAGTACTTC; CDR3aa: CASGFDRISYEQYF
j_gene: TRBJ1-3; abundance: many; d_gene: NA; v_gene: TRBV20-1; CDR3nt: TGCAGTGCCCCAGGGGCAGGGGAAGGAAACACCATATATTTT; CDR3aa: CSAPGAGEGNTIYF
j_gene: TRBJ2-3; abundance: NA; d_gene: NA; v_gene: TRBV5-1; CDR3nt: TGCGCCAGCAGCTGGGGAGACTCGATAGATACGCAGTATTTT; CDR3aa: CASSWGDSIDTQYF
j_gene: TRBJ2-6; abundance: many; d_gene: NA; v_gene: TRBV6-5; CDR3nt: TGTGCCAGCAGTTACATCGGCAGCCTCCCTGGGGCCAACGTCCTGACTTTC; CDR3aa: CASSYIGSLPGANVLTF
j_gene: TRBJ2-1; abundance: many; d_gene: TRBD2; v_gene: TRBV12-3/TRBV12-4; CDR3nt: TGTGCCAGCAGTTCAACTAGCGGCTCCTACAATGAGCAGTTCTTC; CDR3aa: CASSSTSGSYNEQFF
j_gene: TRBJ1-6; abundance: NA; d_gene: NA; v_gene: TRBV7-2; CDR3nt: TGTGCCAGCAGCCAACTGACGGGGGCGGGCCACTTT; CDR3aa: CASSQLTGAGHF
j_gene: TRBJ2-4; abundance: many; d_gene: NA; v_gene: TRBV20-1; CDR3nt: TGCAGCGCTACAGGGACGAACATTCAGTACTTC; CDR3aa: CSATGTNIQYF
j_gene: TRBJ2-1; abundance: many; d_gene: NA; v_gene: TRBV20-1; CDR3nt: TGCAGTGCTAGAGGACAGCTTAATGAGCAGTTCTTC; CDR3aa: CSARGQLNEQFF
j_gene: TRBJ2-7; abundance: few; d_gene: TRBD1; v_gene: TRBV5-1; CDR3nt: TGCGCCAGCAGCTTGGACAGGGGGGTAGCCTACGAGCAGTACTTC; CDR3aa: CASSLDRGVAYEQYF
j_gene: TRBJ2-3; abundance: NA; d_gene: NA; v_gene: TRBV29-1; CDR3nt: TGCAGCGTTGGAAATACGCAGTATTTT; CDR3aa: CSVGNTQYF